This T cell receptor (beta chain) came from a study of vaccination effects on CD4 cells after COVID-19. This clone showed up just a few times. Its antigen is currently unknown. The assay was immunoSEQ multiplex PCR, and TCRdb's table has in-frame clones only and misses some. The profile shows roughly 16,000 clones, over 60% of them singletons. V shed 3 bases, J shed 8 bases, and the junction held 7 bases outside the gene matches. CDR3 size: 15 residues. The germline V gene encodes CDR1 SGHNT and CDR2 YYREEE (reference sequence). With the ViraFEST assay, the study expanded antigen-specific CD4+ T cells using viral peptide pools, then sequenced them. Subsequent to less than eleven days of culture, CD4+ T cells were isolated. Infection with SARS-CoV-2 occurred in the person between March and December 2020, and PCR confirmed it. The cohort was immunized with two doses of either the BNT162b2 or mRNA-1273 vaccine. Two million PBMC were placed in each well, which was supplemented with approximately 9.7 IU/ml IL-2 and 8.5 to 10 ug/ml peptides.

The material was CD4+ T cells from PBMCs cultured with SARS-CoV-2 spike peptides, obtained after COVID-19 vaccination. The genes are TRBV5-4 and TRBJ2-3, with 12 bases identical to TRBD2. This receptor was taken from a human donor who had a prior SARS-CoV-2 infection. This CDR3 reads CASSSTSGGPGTQYF. In DNA form, the CDR3 reads TGTGCCAGCAGCTCGACTAGCGGGGGCCCTGGTACGCAGTATTTT.